Below are 13 T cell receptor beta chains sequenced from a single sample in a study of a mutant IDH1 vaccine in newly diagnosed glioma (dated by TCRdb to the early 2020s). Preparation of the library involved the immunoSEQ multiplex PCR assay. TCRdb carries this immuneACCESS record with in-frame sequences only. Its versions omit some clonotypes, under half of them owing to an unresolved V gene in the studies checked, with the rest unexplained. This sample is represented by 70,000 to 100,000 clones; over 75% of them were singletons. Of the sample, about 5.3% is held by the ten largest clones. What this sample's time point label stands for: baseline, week 1 (first vaccination visit). Per the publication, the treatment or condition label means: pre-vaccination baseline after standard-of-care therapy. Here the sequenced sample was PBMCs, taken from a glioma patient treated with radiotherapy, temozolomide or both. These receptors all stem from a man aged 40-55 years with glioma. Some clones in this sample may be carry-over from other donors' samples.

This clone has only one observation. V and J are TRBV6-5 and TRBJ1-2, with no clear D. V shed 2 bases and J shed 3 bases, with 13 bases lying between them. Germline V CDR1 and CDR2: MNHEY, SVGAGI. This CDR3 is built from 15 residues. The CDR3 DNA reads TGTGCCAGCAGTTACAGGGCAGTTTCTTACTATGGCTACACCTTC. Its translation is CASSYRAVSYYGYTF.

The chain joins TRBV5-8 to TRBJ1-3; 7 nucleotides line up with TRBD1. The CDR3 is made up of 18 amino acids. The J segment lost 0 bases and the V segment lost 4 bases, leaving 13 bases of the junction unmatched. From germline, CDR1 is SGHTS and CDR2 YDEGEE. CDR3 coding DNA: TGTGCCAGCAGCCCACAGGGGTTAAGACGATTCTCTGGAAACACCATATATTTT. This sequence encodes CASSPQGLRRFSGNTIYF.

This clone was observed a handful of times. The chain recombines TRBV10-2 with TRBJ1-2; 7 bases match TRBD1. Trimming at V came to 3 bases and at J to 2 bases, leaving 0 bases not matched to a gene. The germline V gene has CDR1 WSHSY and CDR2 SAAADI. The CDR3 length is 13 residues. CDR3 sequence reads: CASSEQGNYGYTF. DNA of the CDR3: TGCGCCAGCAGTGAACAGGGGAACTATGGCTACACCTTC.

V is TRBV7-2 and J is TRBJ2-5, with D uncertain. The CDR3 length is 16 residues. Germline CDR1 and CDR2: SGHTA and FQGNSA. Trimming took off 3 bases at V and 1 base at J, with 15 bases between the two ends. CDR3 in DNA: TGTGCCAGCAGCTTCGGCTCGGCGCCATTCCAAGAGACCCAGTACTTC. It translates to CASSFGSAPFQETQYF.

The chain uses TRBV5-1 and TRBJ2-7; TRBD1 matches at 7 bases. V lost 0 bases and J lost 5; bases outside the gene matches: 5. CDR3 length: 14 residues. Germline lookup yields CDR1 SGHRS and CDR2 YFSETQ. Here the CDR3 reads CASSLGQGSNEQYF. Here the CDR3 DNA reads TGCGCCAGCAGCTTGGGACAGGGAAGCAACGAGCAGTACTTC.

This chain uses TRBV6-5 with TRBJ2-3; 12 positions agree with TRBD2. The V and J ends lost 4 bases and 4 bases, in that order; junction bases with no gene match: 3. The CDR3 has 15 residues. Looked up from germline, CDR1 is MNHEY and CDR2 is SVGAGI. CDR3 protein: CASSSSGGAPDTQYF. CDR3 in DNA: TGTGCCAGCAGTTCTAGCGGGGGGGCTCCAGATACGCAGTATTTT.

The chain carries TRBV11-2 and TRBJ1-6, with TRBD1 matching 7 bases. From germline, CDR1 is SGHAT and CDR2 FQNNGV. The J segment lost 7 bases and the V segment lost 6 bases, leaving 12 bases of the junction unmatched. The CDR3 totals 16 residues. CDR3 region: CASSPRLGQINSPLHF. The CDR3 DNA follows: TGTGCCAGCAGTCCAAGGCTGGGACAGATAAATTCACCCCTCCACTTT.

CDR3 sequence: CASSIGQGGTEAFF. Here the CDR3 DNA reads TGTGCCAGCAGCATAGGACAGGGGGGCACTGAAGCTTTCTTT. The chain is built from TRBV5-4 and TRBJ1-1; 10 nucleotides align to TRBD1. The V and J ends lost 4 bases and 4 bases, in that order; junction bases with no gene match: 4. This CDR3 comprises 14 residues. Germline-derived CDR1 and CDR2 are SGHNT and YYREEE (reference sequence).

The CDR3 nucleotides are TGCGCCAGCAGCCGTATCACCAAGGACTATGGCTACACCTTC. Translation: CASSRITKDYGYTF. This sequence joins TRBV4-1 and TRBJ1-2; D gene ambiguous. The CDR3 runs 14 residues. V lost 4 bases and J 3 bases, leaving 12 bases between the germline ends. CDR1 MGHRA and CDR2 YSYEKL come from the germline V gene.

The J gene is TRBJ1-6, the V gene TRBV18, with TRBD1 identical over 8 bases. With V trimmed by 1 base and J by 1 base, 6 bases remained unmatched. This CDR3 comprises 18 residues. Germline CDR1 is KGHSH and CDR2 is LQKENI. The CDR3 sequence: CASSPQSRGPSYNSPLHF. CDR3 nucleotide sequence: TGTGCCAGCTCACCACAGTCCAGGGGGCCGTCCTATAATTCACCCCTCCACTTT.

V usage is TRBV30 and J usage is TRBJ1-2, with 9 bases matching TRBD1. The ends lost 4 bases at V and 5 bases at J; junction bases unmatched: 5. The CDR3 runs to 13 residues. Germline CDR1 GTSNPN, CDR2 SVGIG (reference sequence). The DNA for the CDR3 is TGTGCCTGGAATAGACAGGGGGGGTATGGCTACACCTTC. Translation gives CAWNRQGGYGYTF.

Relative to its sample, this clone is medium-sized (0.01 to 0.1%). This chain uses TRBV29-1 with TRBJ1-1; D is undetermined. Trimming stripped 4 bases from V and 5 bases from J, with 11 bases between. This CDR3 region has 12 residues. Germline V gene sequence: CDR1 SQVTM, CDR2 ANQGSEA. The CDR3 here is CSVGWVTTEAFF. The CDR3 region has the DNA TGCAGCGTTGGTTGGGTAACAACTGAAGCTTTCTTT.

This rearrangement joins TRBV11-2 to TRBJ1-6; D gene ambiguous. The germline V and J ends were trimmed by 5 bases and 3 bases, with 2 bases remaining between them. CDR1 SGHAT and CDR2 FQNNGV come from the germline V gene. The CDR3 is 12 residues long. CDR3 sequence reads: CASSLYNSPLHF. The CDR3 coding sequence is TGTGCCAGCAGCCTCTATAATTCACCCCTCCACTTT.